This TCR beta chain came from a study of CD8+ T cells in alopecia areata (dated by TCRdb to the late 2010s). Regarding the complete study: Treated patients were enrolled in an open-label pilot trial of oral tofacitinib, 5 to 10 mg twice daily, for moderate-to-severe alopecia areata. Patients stayed on tofacitinib for 6 to 18 months and then had 6 months of follow-up off drug so that delayed response and recurrence could be assessed. The study used high-throughput TCRbeta sequencing to examine T cell clonal expansion in alopecia areata, in both the C3H/HeJ mouse model and human patients. In humans, TCRbeta sequencing was performed on scalp tissue and on sorted CD4+ and CD8+ peripheral blood T cells from healthy controls and from patients with patchy or totalis/universalis alopecia areata. Biopsies were taken from tofacitinib-treated patients at baseline and at 4 and 24 weeks of treatment, and a later scalp biopsy was taken in several of the tofacitinib-treated patients. Clonality in the scalp was compared among normal scalp (n=4), patchy alopecia areata scalp (n=8), and alopecia totalis/universalis scalp (n=8). RNA came from the PAXgene miRNA kit for fixed scalp, the miRNeasy kit for PBMCs, and the RNeasy kit for mouse skin. immunoSEQ multiplex PCR using 35 Vbeta forward primers and 13 Jbeta reverse primers was used to amplify TCRbeta CDR3 regions.

Libraries were constructed by the immunoSEQ multiplex PCR assay. To provide template for TCR sequencing, every sample had RNA extracted and reverse transcribed into cDNA. First-strand cDNA was synthesized with SuperScript III using a 2:1 mix of oligo-dT and random hexamers. A synthetic immune receptor repertoire was used to gauge amplification bias, and whatever bias remained was removed computationally. Processing in the source paper ran as follows. Raw reads were preprocessed to remove errors, and CDR3 was defined according to IMGT conventions as the region from the conserved cysteine to phenylalanine. Clonality was computed as 1 minus the Shannon entropy, with the entropy normalized by log2 of the number of productive unique TCRs. Scalp TCRbeta sequences were cross-referenced with sorted blood CD4 and CD8 repertoires so that the CD4 or CD8 identity of scalp clones could be inferred. What TCRdb holds here is the immuneACCESS table cut down to in-frame rearrangements. Part of the clones is not present; checked against another copy, under half of the missing clones reflect an unresolved V gene, and the others are unexplained. The DNA gave D and trimming, while V, J and clone size come from that table. The sample profile shows 150,000 or so clones; approximately 50% of them were found once. Of the sample, approximately 7% falls within the top ten clones.

From alopecia areata patients, peripheral blood was collected along with lesional scalp punch biopsies. After PBMCs were isolated by density centrifugation and stained for CD3, CD4 and CD8, a FACSAria was used to sort CD4+ and CD8+ T cells. Beyond this particular receptor, the publication reports: TCR sequences shared between patients were less clear than in mice, possibly partly because of HLA diversity in the patient population. Unlike mouse skin, which is dominated by gammadelta T cells, normal human skin has resident alphabeta T cells that are also sequenced, and this complicates analysis of the scalp TCR repertoire. Compared with normal scalp, lesional scalp had higher clonality and more expanded CD8+ clones, particularly in alopecia totalis/universalis, a pattern that suggests antigenic drive.

Between the V and J ends, shortened by 4 bases and 2 bases respectively, the junction contains 11 bases. The CDR3 contains 13 residues, cysteine and phenylalanine counted. Only the CDR3 portion is preserved as DNA: 39 bases, with reading frame beginning at the first base. CDR1 and CDR2 are read off the germline V gene as SQVTM and ANQGSEA. Note on this clone: This clone's antigen is unknown. Base qualities are not recorded, but no much larger clone differs from it by a single base.

The sample was CD4+ T cells sorted from blood. The TCR originated in a human donor with alopecia areata. The V gene is TRBV29-1 and the J gene is TRBJ1-1; a tentative D call is TRBD1 (6 bases match). The DNA sequence is as follows: TGCAGCGTTGCCCGAGGGGGAAACACTGAAGCTTTCTTT. It encodes CSVARGGNTEAFF.